Each of the 26 T cell receptor beta chains below was sequenced from the same sample in a study of blood T cells in healthy people across ages. Then a second PCR, running about 6 to 11 cycles, was carried out with a sample-barcoded 5' primer and a J-beta primer mix. TCRdb redid the calling of the 5' RACE reads with MiXCR, one entry per CDR3 protein. Found here are about 1.1 million distinct CDR3 sequences, approximately 38% of them singletons; the top ten hold about 12%. Sequenced input: blood. These receptors all come from a man aged 18 to 30 in good health.

This clonotype was counted many times. The rearrangement joins TRBV28 to TRBJ2-5; D unclear. V was clipped by 3 bases and J by 2 bases, with 10 bases between them. The germline V gene has CDR1 MDHEN and CDR2 SYDVKM. The CDR3 is 14 amino acids. CDR3 region: CASSFGQIQETQYF. Here the CDR3 DNA reads TGTGCCAGCAGTTTCGGGCAGATTCAAGAGACCCAGTACTTC. The variable domain in full, completed from reference TRBV28 and TRBJ2-5, reads DVKVTQSSRYLVKRTGEKVFLECVQDMDHENMFWYRQDPGLGLRLIYFSYDVKMKEKGDIPEGYSVSREKKERFSLILESASTNQTSMYLCASSFGQIQETQYFGPGTRLLVL.

This clonotype showed up just a few times. One base away lies a much larger clone, so this may be a sequencing read error. The chain employs TRBV11-2 and TRBJ2-1; D possibly corresponds to TRBD1 (6 bases). Germline loops: CDR1 SGHAT, CDR2 FQNNGV. The CDR3 sequence is 15 residues long. This CDR3 reads CASSFGRGDYDEQFF. The DNA for the CDR3 is TGTGCCAGCAGCTTTGGCAGGGGAGACTACGATGAGCAGTTCTTC.

Ten or more counts support this clonotype. The chain is built from TRBV20-1 and TRBJ2-3; possibly TRBD1 or TRBD2 for D (6 bases each). Per the germline V gene, CDR1 is DFQATT and CDR2 is SNEGSKA (reference sequence). The CDR3 is 12 amino acids. V dropped 6 bases and J dropped 3 bases, with 10 bases sitting between them. The CDR3 loop reads CSAWRGTDTQYF. The CDR3 bases are TGCAGTGCCTGGAGGGGGACAGATACGCAGTATTTT.

The CDR3 sequence: CASSYRHRTFGTEAFF. The CDR3 region has the DNA TGTGCCAGCAGTTACAGACACAGGACTTTCGGAACTGAAGCTTTCTTT. The V gene is TRBV6-5, the J gene TRBJ1-1; D perhaps matches TRBD1 (5 bases). Germline V lookup: CDR1 MNHEY, CDR2 SVGAGI. The germline V and J ends were trimmed by 2 bases and 5 bases, with 18 bases remaining between them. The CDR3 sequence is 16 residues long.

In DNA, the CDR3 is TGTGCCAACCGGGACAGGGAGACAGATACGCAGTATTTT. This sequence encodes CANRDRETDTQYF. This chain links TRBV2 with TRBJ2-3, with 9 positions matching TRBD1. The CDR3 contains 13 residues. CDR1 and CDR2 (germline): SNHLY, FYNNEI. The V and J ends lost 10 bases and 3 bases, in that order; junction bases with no gene match: 5.

The genes are TRBV14 and TRBJ2-5; no firm D call. V shed 6 bases and J shed 1 base, with 9 bases lying between them. The CDR3 loop spans 13 amino acids. From germline, CDR1 is SGHDN and CDR2 FVKESK. The CDR3 DNA reads as TGTGCCAGCAGGCGTGGCGGCCAAGAGACCCAGTACTTC. This gives the protein CASRRGGQETQYF.

The chain recombines TRBV19 with TRBJ2-3, with TRBD1 as a possible D gene (5 bases). The CDR3 consists of 16 residues. Trimming pared 2 bases from V and 2 bases from J, leaving 14 bases between. The germline V gene encodes CDR1 LNHDA and CDR2 SQIVND (reference sequence). CDR3 bases: TGTGCCAGTAGTATATCCGACAGCTCCCTCACAGATACGCAGTATTTT. Protein product: CASSISDSSLTDTQYF.

V gene TRBV6-2 or TRBV6-3 combines with J gene TRBJ1-5; 8 bases are a match to TRBD1. This CDR3 has 16 amino acids. V shed 5 bases and J 6 bases; nucleotides not matched to a gene: 12. Per germline, CDR1 MNHEY and CDR2 SVGEGT. CDR3 residues: CASSTGQGGVRQPQHF. For the CDR3, the DNA is TGTGCCAGCAGTACCGGACAGGGAGGTGTTCGTCAGCCCCAGCATTTT.

This clonotype was recorded a few times. The CDR3 sequence is CSVEDLGRGYGYTF. The CDR3 DNA reads TGCAGCGTTGAAGATTTAGGCAGGGGGTATGGCTACACCTTC. The chain links TRBV29-1 to TRBJ1-2, with 7 nucleotides matching TRBD1. This CDR3 comprises 14 residues. The germline V gene encodes CDR1 SQVTM and CDR2 ANQGSEA. J lost 5 bases, V lost 0 bases, and 6 bases had no gene match.

CDR3 in amino acids: CASSSLGGGAYNEQFF. The CDR3 region has the DNA TGTGCCAGCAGTTCCTTAGGGGGGGGCGCCTACAATGAGCAGTTCTTC. V usage is TRBV12-3 or TRBV12-4 and J usage is TRBJ2-1; tentative D call: TRBD2 (7 bases). The CDR3 spans 16 residues. Trimming stripped 4 bases from V and 2 bases from J, with 15 bases between.

This sequence joins TRBV30 and TRBJ1-4; D uncertain. Germline V gene sequence: CDR1 GTSNPN, CDR2 SVGIG (reference sequence). The length of the CDR3 is 13 residues. V was trimmed by 2 bases and J by 7 bases, leaving 11 bases between them. The CDR3 loop is CAWSLDVSEKLFF. The CDR3 DNA follows: TGTGCCTGGAGTCTGGACGTTAGTGAAAAACTGTTTTTT.

This clonotype was found a few times. The chain joins TRBV11-1 to TRBJ2-3; D assignment may be TRBD1 or TRBD2 (5 bases each). Germline CDR1 and CDR2: SGHAT and FQDESV (reference sequence). CDR3 length: 15 residues. The V gene lost 5 bases and the J gene lost 3 bases, with 15 bases spanning the gap. As DNA, the CDR3 is TGTGCCAGCAGCAAACTAGGGGCTGAGACAGATACGCAGTATTTT. Encoded protein: CASSKLGAETDTQYF.

CDR3 amino acids: CAISVPGNTEAFF. In DNA form, the CDR3 reads TGTGCCATCAGTGTACCGGGAAACACTGAAGCTTTCTTT. J is TRBJ1-1 and V is TRBV10-3; no clear D gene. Germline values: CDR1 ENHRY, CDR2 SYGVKD. V dropped 4 bases and J dropped 2 bases, with 8 bases sitting between them. The CDR3 totals 13 residues.

This clonotype was recorded many times. Being one base from a much bigger clone, this may be a read error. The V call is TRBV5-1, the J call TRBJ2-3; D is undetermined. The CDR3 loop spans 13 amino acids. Germline CDR1 reads SGHRS; CDR2 reads YFSETQ. The ends were cut back, 0 bases at V and 4 bases at J, with 6 bases in the middle. CDR3 region: CASSLDSADTQYF. CDR3 DNA: TGCGCCAGCAGCTTGGACAGCGCAGATACGCAGTATTTT.

On this clonotype: Mismatch with germline at one junction end may stem from a read error. The chain combines TRBV20-1 with TRBJ1-6, with 7 bases aligning to TRBD1. The CDR3 is 13 residues long. Germline V lookup: CDR1 DFQATT, CDR2 SNEGSKA (reference sequence). The CDR3 region has the DNA TGCAGTGCTAAAGGGACAGCTAATCCACCCCTCCACTTT. It translates to CSAKGTANPPLHF.

This clonotype was recorded a few times. DNA for the CDR3: TGTGCCAGCAGCTTAGCCGGGACAGGACCTTCCTACGAGCAGTACTTC. Protein product: CASSLAGTGPSYEQYF. This chain connects TRBV7-9 to TRBJ2-7, with 8 bases aligning to TRBD1. The CDR3 consists of 16 residues. Germline CDR1 is SEHNR and CDR2 is FQNEAQ (reference sequence). J was trimmed by 1 base and V by 0 bases; bases with no gene match: 5.

This clonotype was detected only a few times. The chain employs TRBV18 and TRBJ1-5; D is uncertain. CDR1 and CDR2 from the germline V gene are KGHSH and LQKENI. Trimming took off 3 bases at V and 6 bases at J, with 12 bases between the two ends. This CDR3 has 14 amino acids. The CDR3 protein is CASSPTGGRQPQHF. The CDR3 DNA reads as TGTGCCAGCTCACCTACGGGAGGCCGTCAGCCCCAGCATTTT.

Concerning this clonotype: The junction does not match germline at one end; this may be a read error. V and J are TRBV6-5 and TRBJ2-5; D call uncertain. The DNA end favors TRBJ2-7, so the J call may be wrong. Per germline, CDR1 MNHEY and CDR2 SVGAGI. CDR3 size: 14 residues. CDR3 bases: TGTGCTAGCAGCCAAGATGCCTTCTCCTACGAGCAGTACTTC. The encoded protein is CASSQDAFSYEQYF.

The genes are TRBV7-2 and TRBJ1-1; D is unresolved. CDR1 is SGHTA, CDR2 FQGNSA, per germline. The V end was cut by 5 bases, the J end by 5 bases, with 24 bases between. There are 17 residues in the CDR3. The CDR3 sequence: CASSPQTRRFEGTEAFF. As DNA, the CDR3 is TGTGCCAGCAGCCCCCAAACACGACGTTTCGAGGGTACTGAAGCTTTCTTT. The full variable domain, completed using reference TRBV7-2 and TRBJ1-1, is GAGVSQSPSNKVTEKGKDVELRCDPISGHTALYWYRQSLGQGLEFLIYFQGNSAPDKSGLPSDRFSAERTGGSVSTLTIQRTQQEDSAVYLCASSPQTRRFEGTEAFFGQGTRLTVV.

This clonotype was picked up many times. V and J are TRBV4-3 and TRBJ2-1, with TRBD2 as a possible D gene (5 bases). Germline V CDR1 and CDR2: LGHNA, YSLEER. The ends were cut back, 2 bases at V and 0 bases at J, with 8 bases in the middle. This CDR3 has 15 residues. The CDR3 DNA follows: TGCGCCAGCAGCCAACTAGCTGACTCCTACAATGAGCAGTTCTTC. Protein product: CASSQLADSYNEQFF.

As to this clonotype: The junction departs from germline at one end; a sequencing error may be responsible. The chain employs TRBV6-1 and TRBJ1-2, with 7 bases that match TRBD1. Germline values: CDR1 MNHNS, CDR2 SASEGT. CDR3 size: 16 residues. CDR3 in DNA: TGTGCCAGCAGCGAGGGGTTGAGGGGGCTCGACTATAGCTACACCTTC. This translates into CASSEGLRGLDYSYTF.

The rearrangement links TRBV18 to TRBJ2-3; D is unclear. Trimming shortened V by 2 bases and J by 2 bases, and 8 bases separated the two germline ends. Germline V gene sequence: CDR1 KGHSH, CDR2 LQKENI. This CDR3 region has 14 residues. The CDR3 DNA sequence: TGTGCCAGCTCACCAGTGGGTTTCACAGATACGCAGTATTTT. The encoded protein is CASSPVGFTDTQYF.

This clonotype was seen only a few times. The CDR3 sequence: CSARPHRGAGLGMNTEAFF. The CDR3 DNA is TGCAGTGCTAGACCCCACCGGGGGGCCGGCCTGGGGATGAACACTGAAGCTTTCTTT. The chain recombines TRBV20-1 with TRBJ1-1; the D gene is possibly TRBD1 (6 bases). With 2 bases removed from V and 0 bases from J, the gap between germline ends came to 25 bases. CDR1 and CDR2 from the germline V gene are DFQATT and SNEGSKA (reference sequence). The CDR3 consists of 19 residues.

This clonotype turned up a few times. J is TRBJ2-7 and V is TRBV4-1; D possibly matches TRBD1 or TRBD2 (5 bases each). The last part of the DNA fits TRBJ2-5 better; the J call may be wrong. Germline V gives CDR1 MGHRA, CDR2 YSYEKL. The CDR3 sequence is 16 residues long. The CDR3 nucleotides read TGCGCCAGCAGCCAAGAGCGAGGGACCGTCGAGGAGACCCAGTACTTC. This encodes CASSQERGTVEETQYF.

This clonotype was found a few times. The rearrangement links TRBV9 to TRBJ2-1; D ambiguous. Germline V gives CDR1 SGDLS, CDR2 YYNGEE. The CDR3 is 14 amino acids. Trimming took 6 bases from V and 7 from J, leaving 17 bases between them. CDR3 DNA sequence: TGTGCCAGCACCCGGGCAGCTCTAGGTAATGAGCAGTTCTTC. Translating gives CASTRAALGNEQFF. The full variable domain, its missing parts supplied by reference TRBV9 and TRBJ2-1, is DSGVTQTPKHLITATGQRVTLRCSPRSGDLSVYWYQQSLDQGLQFLIQYYNGEERAKGNILERFSAQQFPDLHSELNLSSLELGDSALYFCASTRAALGNEQFFGPGTRLTVL.

Comments on this clonotype: A much larger clone lies one base from this, so it may be a read error. The chain is built from TRBV7-2 and TRBJ2-1, with a weak D call TRBD1 (6 bases). TRBJ2-7 explains the end of the DNA better; the J call may be wrong. The CDR3 covers 15 residues. CDR1 and CDR2 (germline): SGHTA, FQGNSA. The CDR3 here is CASSFGGGFYNEQYF. CDR3 coding DNA: TGTGCCAGCAGCTTCGGTGGGGGCTTCTACAATGAGCAGTACTTC.